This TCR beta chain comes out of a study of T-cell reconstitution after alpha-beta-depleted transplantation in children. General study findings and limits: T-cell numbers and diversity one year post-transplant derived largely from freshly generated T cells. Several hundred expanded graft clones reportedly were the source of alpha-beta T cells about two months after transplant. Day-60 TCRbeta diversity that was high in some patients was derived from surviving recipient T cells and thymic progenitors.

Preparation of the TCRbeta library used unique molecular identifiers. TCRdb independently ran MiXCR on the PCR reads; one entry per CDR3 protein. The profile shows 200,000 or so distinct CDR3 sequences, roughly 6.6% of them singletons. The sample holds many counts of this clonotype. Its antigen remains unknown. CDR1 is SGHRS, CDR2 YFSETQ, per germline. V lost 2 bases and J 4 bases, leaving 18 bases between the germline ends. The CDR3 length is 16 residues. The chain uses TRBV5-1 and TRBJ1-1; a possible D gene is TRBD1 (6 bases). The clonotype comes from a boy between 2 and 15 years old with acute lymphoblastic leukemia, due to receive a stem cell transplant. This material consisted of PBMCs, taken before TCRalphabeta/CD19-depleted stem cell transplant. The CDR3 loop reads CASSFTPGAPGTEAFF. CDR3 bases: TGCGCCAGCAGCTTTACTCCGGGGGCGCCCGGCACTGAAGCTTTCTTT.